This is a list of T cell receptor beta chains from one sample in a study of CD8+CD57+ T cells in acquired aplastic anemia. TCRdb reprocessed the reads with MiXCR, giving one entry per CDR3 protein. The sample comprises approximately 300,000 distinct CDR3 sequences, around three fifths of which are singletons, and around 1.3% rests with the top ten. Specimen: sorted CD4+, CD8+, or CD8+CD57+ T cells (not recorded which) from PBMCs. These receptor sequences come from a human donor with aplastic anemia. The CDR3 runs from the conserved cysteine through the conserved F or W. D genes are given only for firm matches. Some rows mark clone size as missing; the rest say once, few, many or name a class of expanded clone.

TRBV24-1	TRBJ2-1	-	few	15	CATSAIGSSYNEQFF	TGTGCCACCAGTGCCATCGGGAGTTCCTACAATGAGCAGTTCTTC
TRBV7-9	TRBJ1-1	TRBD1	-	15	CASSPPGQTNTEAFF	TGTGCCAGCAGCCCTCCGGGACAGACGAACACTGAAGCTTTCTTT
TRBV7-6	TRBJ2-7	TRBD1	many	15	CASSFGTGGMYEQYF	TGTGCCAGCAGCTTCGGGACAGGGGGAATGTACGAGCAGTACTTC
TRBV25-1	TRBJ2-7	TRBD1	-	13	CASLGGSRDEQYF	TGTGCCAGCCTAGGGGGCAGTCGGGACGAGCAGTACTTC
TRBV10-3	TRBJ2-1	-	-	11	CASSGPFEQFF	TGTGCCTCCAGCGGTCCCTTTGAGCAGTTCTTC
TRBV24-1	TRBJ1-5	-	-	13	CATGGQPNQPQHF	TGTGCCACCGGTGGGCAGCCCAATCAGCCCCAGCATTTT
TRBV6-5	TRBJ2-1	-	many	13	CASSSPGEGEQFF	TGTGCCAGCAGTTCCCCCGGCGAGGGGGAGCAGTTCTTC
TRBV11-2	TRBJ1-2	-	many	13	CASSLGVSYGYTF	TGTGCCAGCAGCTTAGGGGTTAGTTATGGCTACACCTTC
TRBV5-6	TRBJ2-7	TRBD1	-	14	CASSARQGPYEQYF	TGCGCCAGCAGCGCCCGACAGGGTCCCTACGAGCAGTACTTC
TRBV2	TRBJ1-4	-	many	17	CASSRQPSQIITEKLFF	TGTGCCAGCAGTCGTCAGCCTTCCCAAATCATCACGGAAAAACTGTTTTTT
TRBV25-1	TRBJ2-7	-	many	13	CASSVGGSYEQYF	TGTGCCAGCAGTGTTGGGGGCTCCTACGAGCAGTACTTC
TRBV6-6	TRBJ2-2	-	many	14	CASSYRSVTGELFF	TGTGCCAGCAGTTACCGGTCCGTGACCGGGGAGCTGTTTTTT
TRBV10-3	TRBJ2-7	-	few	13	CASSYQTSSEQYF	TGTGCCAGCAGTTACCAGACATCGAGCGAGCAGTACTTC
TRBV12-3/TRBV12-4	TRBJ2-5	TRBD2	few	16	CASSLGLLAGQETQYF	TGTGCCAGCAGTTTAGGCCTCCTAGCGGGGCAAGAGACCCAGTACTTC
TRBV2	TRBJ2-5	-	-	14	CASSEEGRGETQYF	TGTGCCAGCAGTGAGGAGGGCAGGGGGGAGACCCAGTACTTC
TRBV19	TRBJ2-7	TRBD2	-	16	CASSFRTSGTFCEQYF	TGTGCCAGTAGTTTCCGGACTAGCGGGACATTCTGCGAGCAGTACTTC
TRBV10-2	TRBJ2-3	-	few	12	CASRTTTDTQYF	TGCGCCAGCAGAACTACCACAGATACGCAGTATTTT
TRBV20-1	TRBJ2-7	-	many	14	CSGSRGGRTYEQYF	TGCAGTGGTAGTAGGGGGGGGAGGACCTACGAGCAGTACTTC
TRBV12-3/TRBV12-4	TRBJ2-2	-	many	11	CASRQTGELFF	TGTGCCAGCAGACAAACCGGGGAGCTGTTTTTT
TRBV12-3/TRBV12-4	TRBJ1-5	-	-	14	CASSLGGGASYEHF	TGTGCCAGCAGTTTGGGAGGGGGGGCATCCTACGAGCATTTT
TRBV30	TRBJ2-7	TRBD2	many	15	CAWSTGLAGSHEQYF	TGTGCCTGGAGTACAGGACTAGCGGGTAGCCACGAGCAGTACTTC